Listed here are 17 T cell receptor beta chains from one sample, sequenced in a study of T cell responses to AZD1222 COVID-19 vaccine. Only in-frame clones appear in the TCRdb table, and some are missing; sequencing was by immunoSEQ multiplex PCR. The data hold 80,000 to 100,000 clones, with roughly 90% observed a single time. This sample comprised peripheral blood, obtained on day 0 of MenACWY control vaccination. The source of these receptors is an adult in good health.

The V call is TRBV13, the J call TRBJ1-1; the D is unclear. V was cut by 4 bases and J by 6 bases, with 15 bases left in between. Germline V gene data show CDR1 as PRHDT and CDR2 as FYEKMQ (reference sequence). CDR3 length: 14 residues. As DNA, the CDR3 is TGTGCCAGCAGCTCTGGCCTACAAGGCGCTGAAGCTTTCTTT. It codes for CASSSGLQGAEAFF.

The genes are TRBV5-4 and TRBJ1-1; no clear D gene. V lost 0 bases and J lost 4, with 10 bases in between. The CDR3 consists of 14 residues. Germline V gene sequence: CDR1 SGHNT, CDR2 YYREEE (reference sequence). The CDR3 is CASSLDTLGTEAFF. For the CDR3, the DNA is TGTGCCAGCAGCTTGGACACCCTGGGCACTGAAGCTTTCTTT.

The chain combines TRBV7-6 with TRBJ2-1, with 14 bases that match TRBD2. There are 18 residues in the CDR3. Germline loops: CDR1 SGHVS, CDR2 FNYEAQ. With 0 bases clipped from V and 6 bases from J, the junction kept 7 bases outside the gene matches. In nucleotides, the CDR3 is TGTGCCAGCAGCTTAGCCCCGACGACTAGCGGGGGGGTCAATGAGCAGTTCTTC. Protein sequence: CASSLAPTTSGGVNEQFF.

This clone showed up just once. The V call is TRBV10-3, the J call TRBJ1-1; 8 positions agree with TRBD1. Germline V gives CDR1 ENHRY, CDR2 SYGVKD. V dropped 2 bases and J dropped 10; count of bases not matched to a gene: 15. This CDR3 has 16 amino acids. The chain's CDR3 is CAISETLGGRGQGAFF. The CDR3, as DNA: TGTGCCATCAGTGAGACATTGGGGGGCAGGGGGCAAGGAGCTTTCTTT.

V is TRBV6-5 and J is TRBJ1-1, with D possibly TRBD1 on 6 matching bases. V was clipped by 7 bases and J by 2 bases, with 11 bases between them. CDR3 length: 13 amino acids. Per the germline V gene, CDR1 is MNHEY and CDR2 is SVGAGI. The CDR3, as DNA: TGTGCCAGCACGTACAGGGTAAACACTGAAGCTTTCTTT. Protein: CASTYRVNTEAFF.

In nucleotides, the CDR3 is TGCAGCGGTAACCGGGACAGAGGTGACATGAACACTGAAGCTTTCTTT. Amino acids: CSGNRDRGDMNTEAFF. This chain links TRBV29-1 with TRBJ1-1, with TRBD1 matching over 7 bases. V shed 7 bases, J shed 0 bases, and the junction held 14 bases outside the gene matches. This CDR3 contains 16 residues. Looked up from germline, CDR1 is SQVTM and CDR2 is ANQGSEA.

The rearrangement uses TRBV4-3 and TRBJ1-2, with D possibly TRBD1 on 6 matching bases. V lost 5 bases and J 7 bases, leaving 17 bases between the germline ends. Germline CDR1 and CDR2: LGHNA and YSLEER. The CDR3 is 14 residues long. CDR3 sequence (DNA): TGCGCCAGCAGCAAACAGGGCTCAAGTGGTGGCTACACCTTC. Amino acids: CASSKQGSSGGYTF.

V and J are TRBV11-2 and TRBJ2-3; D is perhaps TRBD1 (6 bases). The germline V gene has CDR1 SGHAT and CDR2 FQNNGV. The CDR3 runs 14 residues. Trimming removed 1 base at V and 5 bases at J, with 10 bases between. CDR3 region: CASSLVSRGDTQYF. The DNA of the CDR3 is TGTGCCAGCAGCTTAGTATCCAGGGGAGATACGCAGTATTTT. The whole variable domain, remainder taken from reference TRBV11-2 and TRBJ2-3, is EAGVAQSPRYKIIEKRQSVAFWCNPISGHATLYWYQQILGQGPKLLIQFQNNGVVDDSQLPKDRFSAERLKGVDSTLKIQPAKLEDSAVYLCASSLVSRGDTQYFGPGTRLTVL.

The rearrangement joins TRBV19 to TRBJ1-1; D unresolved. Trimming removed 5 bases at V and 1 base at J, with 8 bases between. The CDR3 runs 13 residues. Per germline, CDR1 LNHDA and CDR2 SQIVND (reference sequence). CDR3 region: CASSRQENTEAFF. In DNA, the CDR3 is TGTGCCAGTAGTCGCCAGGAGAACACTGAAGCTTTCTTT.

The rearrangement joins TRBV30 to TRBJ1-3; the D is unclear. The V end lost 2 bases, the J end lost 1 base, and 9 bases lay between the germline ends. Germline-derived CDR1 and CDR2 are GTSNPN and SVGIG (reference sequence). The CDR3 sequence is 14 residues long. The CDR3 nucleotides are TGTGCCTGGAGTAAGACTTTTTCTGGAAACACCATATATTTT. The encoded protein is CAWSKTFSGNTIYF.

Worth noting for this clone: One end of the junction is discordant with germline, which a read error may explain. This chain connects TRBV7-7 to TRBJ2-3, with 7 bases aligning to TRBD2. This CDR3 has 13 residues. CDR1 and CDR2 from the germline V gene are SSHAT and FNYEAQ (reference sequence). The CDR3 DNA reads as TGTGCTAGCAGCGGGGAATTTGCAGATACGCAGTATTTT. Amino acids: CASSGEFADTQYF.

V usage is TRBV7-2 and J usage is TRBJ2-5, with D possibly being TRBD1 (7 bases). There are 15 residues in the CDR3. V was trimmed by 5 bases and J by 4 bases, leaving 17 bases between them. Per the germline V gene, CDR1 is SGHTA and CDR2 is FQGNSA. The CDR3 nucleotides are TGTGCCAGCAGCCAAGGAGGGGGCAGGGTAGAGACCCAGTACTTC. Its translation is CASSQGGGRVETQYF.

The chain couples TRBV5-1 to TRBJ1-4; D might be TRBD1 (5 bases). With 0 bases removed from V and 8 bases from J, the gap between germline ends came to 11 bases. CDR3 length: 14 residues. Germline-derived CDR1 and CDR2 are SGHRS and YFSETQ. CDR3 DNA: TGCGCCAGCAGCTTGGAATCCAAGGGGGAAAAACTGTTTTTT. This encodes CASSLESKGEKLFF.

The chain uses TRBV5-6 and TRBJ1-2; D unclear. Germline V gene lookup returns CDR1 SGHDT and CDR2 YYEEEE. V lost 4 bases, J lost 5 bases, and 15 bases lay in between. CDR3 length: 14 amino acids. The CDR3: CASSTSTAPYGYTF. CDR3 nucleotides: TGTGCCAGCAGCACGTCCACGGCACCTTATGGCTACACCTTC.

This chain connects TRBV28 to TRBJ2-6; unclear D gene. CDR1 is MDHEN and CDR2 is SYDVKM in the germline V gene. Trimming took 4 bases from V and 1 from J, leaving 11 bases between them. The CDR3 sequence is 16 residues long. The CDR3 sequence is CASSSAEVSGANVLTF. CDR3 DNA sequence: TGTGCCAGCAGTTCCGCGGAAGTTTCTGGGGCCAACGTCCTGACTTTC.

The chain couples TRBV3-1 (or the pseudogene TRBV3-2) to TRBJ2-5, with 12 bases matching TRBD2. CDR1 and CDR2 from the germline V gene are LGHDT and YNNKEL (reference sequence). The CDR3 runs to 17 residues. Germline trimming cut 0 bases from V and 1 base from J; bases unmatched to any gene: 3. CDR3 sequence: CASSQEGTSGRQETQYF. The CDR3 DNA reads as TGTGCCAGCAGCCAAGAGGGGACTAGCGGGCGCCAAGAGACCCAGTACTTC.

The chain has TRBV18 and TRBJ1-2; no clear D. The length of the CDR3 is 12 residues. Trimming took off 3 bases at V and 4 bases at J, with 6 bases between the two ends. Germline-derived CDR1 and CDR2 are KGHSH and LQKENI. The CDR3 sequence is CASSPGLYGYTF. The CDR3 DNA is TGTGCCAGCTCACCGGGTCTCTATGGCTACACCTTC.